This TCR beta chain came from a study of Ad26.COV2.S vaccination and SARS-CoV-2 variants. Across the study: A COV1001 Ad26.COV2.S trial-arm participant provided the sample. The study's findings and limits: Considerable breadth of spike-specific CD8+ and CD4+ T cell responses has reportedly been documented following vaccination.

Treatment: 15 to 20 received Ad26.COV2.S at low or high dose, single or two shots; 5 received placebo; per-sample allocation not given. On day 63 after the first injection, vaccine and placebo recipients gave samples. Points on this clone: Its specificity is unknown.

Assay: immunoSEQ multiplex PCR; the TCRdb copy retains only in-frame clones and omits some. The table has fewer than 900,000 clones, roughly 90% seen once. The source material was peripheral blood, sampled in a trial of Ad26.COV2.S vaccine versus placebo. This TCR was recovered from a person between 18 and 60 years old who received the Ad26.COV2.S COVID-19 vaccine or a placebo.

The CDR3 loop is CASSLSRGQETQYF. The CDR3 DNA follows: TGTGCCAGCAGCCTCTCACGGGGGCAAGAGACCCAGTACTTC. The gene calls are TRBV5-6 and TRBJ2-5; tentative D call: TRBD2 (6 bases). The length of the CDR3 is 14 residues. The V gene lost 4 bases and the J gene lost 2 bases, with 12 bases spanning the gap. Germline CDR1 SGHDT, CDR2 YYEEEE.